This TCR beta chain is drawn from a study of blood T cell repertoires in COVID-19. Whole-study context: COVID-19 samples, acute and convalescent, were from the United States, Italy and Spain.

Clones were sequenced by immunoSEQ multiplex PCR, and TCRdb holds only the in-frame ones, with some missing. In the table there are some 700,000 clones, about 90% of which are singletons. Trimming cost V 4 bases and J 1 base, with 8 bases left between them. The CDR3 length is 14 residues. The germline CDR1 and CDR2 sequences are SGHTA and FQGNSA. Sequencing input: peripheral blood. V and J are TRBV7-2 and TRBJ2-4, with D possibly matching TRBD2 (6 bases). The clonotype comes from a woman under 30 with acute or convalescent COVID-19. CDR3: CASSSTSAKNIQYF. CDR3 coding DNA: TGTGCCAGCAGCTCGACTAGTGCCAAAAACATTCAGTACTTC.